This T cell receptor beta chain was captured by sequencing in a study of shared clonotypes between healthy human individuals. PBMC DNA, left unsorted, was sequenced on ten immunoSEQ deep assay plates. Generated by immunoSEQ multiplex PCR, the TCRdb table keeps only in-frame clones and is missing some. Of about 480,000 clones listed, around 74% were seen once; the top ten hold about an eighth. V dropped 6 bases and J dropped 6 bases, with 14 bases sitting between them. The CDR3 is 14 amino acids. Germline CDR1 reads MDHEN; CDR2 reads SYDVKM. Notes on the study in general: Limitation of the genetic and exposure-history diversity represented came from the few donors.

Points on this clone: Its specificity is unknown.

The TCR was taken from a woman in her thirties or forties in good health. Some clones in this sample may be carry-over from other donors' samples. The sample taken for sequencing was PBMCs. The chain links TRBV28 to TRBJ2-2; the D gene is possibly TRBD1 (6 bases). The CDR3 nucleotides read TGTGCCAGCAGACGCCCACAGGGTGCCGGGGAGCTGTTTTTT. Its protein product is CASRRPQGAGELFF.